Shown below are 17 T cell receptor beta chains from a single sample sequenced in a study of graft-versus-host responses after intestinal transplantation. Clones were sequenced by immunoSEQ multiplex PCR, and TCRdb holds only the in-frame ones, with some missing. This table holds about 47,000 clones, over 85% found once. This sample comprised PBMCs, obtained roughly 760 days after a first intestinal transplant, on the day of a second. The receptor source for this set is a human patient who received an intestinal transplant, so some T cells may come from the graft donor.

As concerns this clone: An end of the junction differs from the germline gene, which may be a read error. This chain joins TRBV7-7 and TRBJ1-1, with a possible D match to TRBD1 (5 bases). Germline CDR1 SSHAT, CDR2 FNYEAQ (reference sequence). This CDR3 spans 13 amino acids. This CDR3 reads CASSFSRVTEAFF. The CDR3 DNA reads as TGTGCTAGCAGCTTTTCCAGGGTCACTGAAGCTTTCTTT.

The chain uses TRBV29-1 and TRBJ1-3, with D tentatively TRBD1 (6 bases). CDR1 is SQVTM, CDR2 ANQGSEA, per germline. V was trimmed by 7 bases and J by 4 bases, leaving 11 bases between them. The CDR3 runs 12 residues. CDR3 coding DNA: TGCAGCGGCACAGGGAGAGGAAACACCATATATTTT. Amino acids: CSGTGRGNTIYF.

The rearrangement links TRBV4-1 to TRBJ1-5, with no clear D. Per germline, CDR1 MGHRA and CDR2 YSYEKL. The CDR3 sequence is 17 residues long. V lost 0 bases and J 10 bases, leaving 22 bases between the germline ends. The CDR3 nucleotides are TGCGCCAGCAGCCAAGATCAAGGTGACGGGAGAAATCGACCCCAGCATTTT. Translated: CASSQDQGDGRNRPQHF.

This clone was seen a few times. The V call is TRBV19, the J call TRBJ2-3; D tentatively reads TRBD1 or TRBD2 (6 bases each). The V gene's germline CDR1 is LNHDA and CDR2 SQIVND (reference sequence). There are 15 residues in the CDR3. The V gene lost 8 bases and the J gene lost 4 bases, with 19 bases spanning the gap. CDR3 in amino acids: CASHSLGGSADTQYF. As DNA, the CDR3 is TGTGCCAGTCATAGTTTAGGGGGGAGCGCAGATACGCAGTATTTT.

V and J are TRBV9 and TRBJ2-1; D not resolved. CDR1 is SGDLS and CDR2 is YYNGEE in the germline V gene. The CDR3 runs 12 residues. V was clipped by 7 bases and J by 9 bases, with 14 bases between them. The CDR3 is CASAGVWSEQFF. CDR3 nucleotides: TGTGCCAGCGCTGGGGTCTGGAGTGAGCAGTTCTTC. The variable domain in full, with the rest retrieved from reference TRBV9 and TRBJ2-1, is DSGVTQTPKHLITATGQRVTLRCSPRSGDLSVYWYQQSLDQGLQFLIQYYNGEERAKGNILERFSAQQFPDLHSELNLSSLELGDSALYFCASAGVWSEQFFGPGTRLTVL.

The chain joins TRBV27 to TRBJ2-5; the match to TRBD1 covers 10 bases. The CDR3 spans 15 residues. The V segment lost 5 bases and the J segment 2 bases; nucleotides outside the gene matches: 5. CDR1 and CDR2 from the germline V gene are MNHEY and SMNVEV (reference sequence). The CDR3 reads CASSGGQGRQETQYF. The CDR3 nucleotides are TGTGCCAGCAGTGGGGGACAGGGGAGGCAAGAGACCCAGTACTTC.

The V call is TRBV28, the J call TRBJ1-6; a possible D gene is TRBD1 (5 bases). The length of the CDR3 is 15 residues. Per the germline V gene, CDR1 is MDHEN and CDR2 is SYDVKM. V lost 5 bases and J lost 4, with 12 bases in between. CDR3 protein: CASSPPGPYNSPLHF. DNA of the CDR3: TGTGCCAGCAGTCCCCCAGGGCCGTATAATTCACCCCTCCACTTT.

The table lists this clone with a count of one. The rearrangement links TRBV2 to TRBJ1-4; D might be TRBD1 (6 bases). The V gene lost 6 bases and the J gene lost 7 bases, with 12 bases spanning the gap. Germline V gene sequence: CDR1 SNHLY, CDR2 FYNNEI. This CDR3 comprises 13 residues. CDR3 bases: TGTGCCAGCAGCAAAGGGGGGAGTGAAAAACTGTTTTTT. The encoded protein is CASSKGGSEKLFF.

This chain joins TRBV5-1 and TRBJ2-1, with D possibly matching TRBD1 (6 bases). The CDR3 loop spans 14 amino acids. Trimming took 3 bases from V and 6 from J, leaving 13 bases between them. In germline, CDR1 is SGHRS, CDR2 YFSETQ. CDR3 in amino acids: CASSSRRGTNEQFF. CDR3 in DNA: TGCGCCAGCAGCTCCCGTAGGGGGACCAATGAGCAGTTCTTC.

This clone occurred once. V gene TRBV6-1 combines with J gene TRBJ2-3, with 9 bases matching TRBD2. With V trimmed by 7 bases and J by 14 bases, 13 bases remained unmatched. Germline V gene data show CDR1 as MNHNS and CDR2 as SASEGT. The CDR3 sequence is 13 residues long. CDR3 bases: TGTGCCAGCAAGGCATCCGGGACTAGCCGGGGGTATTTT. Translated, it gives CASKASGTSRGYF.

V and J are TRBV20-1 and TRBJ1-2; no definite D call. V shed 6 bases and J shed 8 bases, with 7 bases lying between them. Germline-derived CDR1 and CDR2 are DFQATT and SNEGSKA (reference sequence). This CDR3 spans 9 amino acids. The CDR3, as DNA: TGCAGTGCAGGAGAGGGCTACACCTTC. Its protein product is CSAGEGYTF.

V gene TRBV30 combines with J gene TRBJ2-1; D gene uncertain. Trimming took off 0 bases at V and 7 bases at J, with 7 bases between the two ends. In germline, CDR1 is GTSNPN, CDR2 SVGIG (reference sequence). The CDR3 has 12 amino acids. In nucleotides, the CDR3 is TGTGCCTGGAGTGTAAGCGTAAATGAGCAGTTCTTC. This encodes CAWSVSVNEQFF. Drawing the rest from reference TRBV30 and TRBJ2-1, the complete variable domain is SQTIHQWPATLVQPVGSPLSLECTVEGTSNPNLYWYRQAAGRGLQLLFYSVGIGQISSEVPQNLSASRPQDRQFILSSKKLLLSDSGFYLCAWSVSVNEQFFGPGTRLTVL.

This chain joins TRBV27 and TRBJ2-7; 7 bases are a match to TRBD1. This CDR3 contains 15 residues. CDR1 and CDR2 from the germline V gene are MNHEY and SMNVEV (reference sequence). With V trimmed by 6 bases and J by 1 base, 9 bases remained unmatched. CDR3 amino acids: CASRLGQAPSYEQYF. In nucleotides, the CDR3 is TGTGCCAGCAGACTCGGACAGGCACCGTCCTACGAGCAGTACTTC.

This chain uses TRBV10-3 with TRBJ1-1; a weak D match, TRBD1 (6 bases). Germline CDR1 ENHRY, CDR2 SYGVKD. This CDR3 has 12 amino acids. Trimming took 4 bases from V and 8 from J, leaving 11 bases between them. CDR3 amino acids: CAISAGGGEAFF. CDR3 nucleotides: TGTGCCATCAGTGCCGGGGGCGGCGAAGCTTTCTTT.

This clone was seen only once. The chain carries TRBV5-6 and TRBJ2-7, with D possibly called TRBD1 or TRBD2 (5 bases each). V dropped 2 bases and J dropped 5 bases, with 11 bases sitting between them. CDR1 SGHDT and CDR2 YYEEEE come from the germline V gene. CDR3 length equals 13 residues. CDR3 amino acids: CASSLYQGHEQYF. For the CDR3, the DNA is TGTGCCAGCAGCTTATATCAGGGACACGAGCAGTACTTC.

The chain employs TRBV6-6 and TRBJ1-2; D is uncertain. CDR1 and CDR2 from the germline V gene are MNHNY and SVGAGI (reference sequence). With 8 bases removed from V and 4 bases from J, the gap between germline ends came to 17 bases. The CDR3 is 14 residues long. CDR3 in DNA: TGTGCCAGCTCCCTTTCGGACGGAAGCTATGGCTACACCTTC. Amino acid sequence: CASSLSDGSYGYTF.

The J gene is TRBJ2-5, the V gene TRBV11-2; 9 positions agree with TRBD2. The V segment lost 1 base and the J segment 2 bases; nucleotides outside the gene matches: 5. Germline V gives CDR1 SGHAT, CDR2 FQNNGV. This CDR3 spans 16 amino acids. The CDR3 sequence: CASSLGWTSEQETQYF. The CDR3 nucleotides read TGTGCCAGCAGCTTAGGGTGGACTAGCGAGCAAGAGACCCAGTACTTC.